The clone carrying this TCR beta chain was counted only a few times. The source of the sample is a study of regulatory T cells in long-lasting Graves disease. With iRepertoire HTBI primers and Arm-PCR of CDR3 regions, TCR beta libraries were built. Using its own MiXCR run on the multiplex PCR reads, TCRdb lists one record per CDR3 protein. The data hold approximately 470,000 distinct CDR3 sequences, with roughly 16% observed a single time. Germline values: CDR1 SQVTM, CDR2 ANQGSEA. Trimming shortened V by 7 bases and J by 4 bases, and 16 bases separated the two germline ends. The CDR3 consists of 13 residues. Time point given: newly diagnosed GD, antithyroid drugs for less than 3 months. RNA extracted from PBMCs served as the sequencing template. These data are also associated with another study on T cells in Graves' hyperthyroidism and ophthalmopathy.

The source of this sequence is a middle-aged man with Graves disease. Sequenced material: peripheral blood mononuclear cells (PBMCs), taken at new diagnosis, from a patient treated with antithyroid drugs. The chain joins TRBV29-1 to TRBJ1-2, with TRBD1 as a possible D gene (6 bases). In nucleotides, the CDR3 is TGCAGCGCGGGGGACACCGGCTTCTATGGCTACACCTTC. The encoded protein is CSAGDTGFYGYTF.